This is a list of T cell receptor beta chains from one sample in a study of human versus mouse CDR3 diversity and MHC coevolution. Using immunoSEQ multiplex PCR, the repertoire was profiled, and TCRdb retains in-frame clones only, with some absent. The sample lists about 83,000 clones, less than 95% occurring once. Sequences were obtained from naive CD4+ T cells from blood. These receptors all come from a person aged 30-70 years in good health. CDR3s include the opening cysteine and the closing phenylalanine or tryptophan. D genes are given only for firm matches. Clone size appears in some rows only: once, few, many, or a class for an expanded clone.

-	TRBD2	TRBV5-4	TRBJ2-7	CASSRGTTLYYEQYF	TGTGCCAGCAGCCGAGGGACTACTCTTTACTACGAGCAGTACTTC
once	-	TRBV10-3	TRBJ2-1	CAISESTGNEQFF	TGTGCCATCAGTGAGTCGACGGGAAATGAGCAGTTCTTC
-	TRBD2	TRBV9	TRBJ2-1	CASSERAGTSGSAYNEQFF	TGTGCCAGCAGCGAGCGGGCCGGGACTAGCGGGAGTGCCTACAATGAGCAGTTCTTC
-	-	TRBV5-1	TRBJ1-4	CASTPSTTNEKLFF	TGCGCCAGCACCCCCTCTACAACTAATGAAAAACTGTTTTTT
-	-	TRBV28	TRBJ2-7	CASSLPGVGSYEQYF	TGTGCCAGCAGTTTACCAGGGGTTGGCTCCTACGAGCAGTACTTC
-	TRBD1	TRBV5-1	TRBJ2-3	CASSLRGQFTDTQYF	TGCGCCAGCAGCTTAAGGGGACAGTTCACAGATACGCAGTATTTT
-	TRBD2	TRBV6-5	TRBJ2-2	CAVRRGDTGELFF	TGTGCCGTCCGGCGGGGGGACACCGGGGAGCTGTTTTTT
-	TRBD1	TRBV25-1	TRBJ1-2	CASSQGAHGYTF	TGTGCCAGCAGCCAGGGGGCGCATGGCTACACCTTC
-	TRBD2	TRBV6-1	TRBJ2-7	CASSDMASGSYEQYF	TGTGCCAGCAGTGATATGGCTAGCGGGAGTTACGAGCAGTACTTC
-	-	TRBV7-9	TRBJ1-1	CASSRRDFNTEAFF	TGTGCCAGCAGCCGCCGGGACTTTAACACTGAAGCTTTCTTT
-	-	TRBV29-1	TRBJ1-1	CSVGGRLNTEAFF	TGCAGCGTTGGAGGGAGGCTAAACACTGAAGCTTTCTTT
-	TRBD1	TRBV7-9	TRBJ2-5	CASSPIGTGPRETQYF	TGTGCCAGCAGCCCCATAGGGACAGGGCCAAGGGAGACCCAGTACTTC
-	TRBD1	TRBV28	TRBJ2-2	CASTHFGTGATGELFF	TGTGCCAGCACCCATTTTGGGACAGGGGCCACCGGGGAGCTGTTTTTT
-	TRBD1	TRBV5-4	TRBJ1-4	CASSSTGLNEKLFF	TGTGCCAGCAGCTCGACAGGGTTGAATGAAAAACTGTTTTTT
-	TRBD2	TRBV27	TRBJ2-1	CATRTSGAWNNEQFF	TGTGCCACCAGGACTAGCGGGGCTTGGAACAATGAGCAGTTCTTC
-	-	TRBV6-1	TRBJ1-5	CASSEQGFGQPQHF	TGTGCCAGCAGTGAACAGGGGTTCGGTCAGCCCCAGCATTTT
-	-	TRBV6-6	TRBJ2-7	CASSSTLTYEQYF	TGTGCCAGCAGTTCGACTCTTACCTACGAACAGTACTTC
-	-	TRBV11-2	TRBJ2-7	CASSLDGGFYEQYF	TGTGCCAGCAGCTTAGATGGCGGTTTCTACGAGCAGTACTTC
-	-	TRBV2	TRBJ2-2	CASSMGPFGELFF	TGTGCCAGCAGCATGGGCCCCTTCGGGGAGCTGTTTTTT
-	TRBD1	TRBV20-1	TRBJ1-1	CSAGDRGKAFF	TGCAGTGCTGGGGACAGGGGTAAAGCTTTCTTT
-	-	TRBV30	TRBJ1-6	CAWSSTRADSPLHF	TGTGCCTGGAGTTCAACCAGGGCCGATTCACCCCTCCACTTT
-	TRBD2	TRBV5-1	TRBJ2-7	CASSTGRAGDGYEQYF	TGCGCCAGCAGCACTGGAAGAGCGGGAGATGGATACGAGCAGTACTTC
-	-	TRBV6-5	TRBJ2-1	CASSAGLAYNEQFF	TGTGCCAGCAGTGCGGGACTTGCCTACAATGAGCAGTTCTTC
-	TRBD2	TRBV10-3	TRBJ2-2	CAISDELAGGNTGELFF	TGTGCCATCAGTGACGAACTAGCGGGGGGGAACACCGGGGAGCTGTTTTTT
-	-	TRBV2	TRBJ1-2	CASRISGKGYTF	TGTGCCAGCAGGATTTCGGGGAAGGGCTACACCTTC
once	-	TRBV30	TRBJ2-1	CATGGLPLNEQFF	TGTGCAACAGGGGGACTACCCTTGAATGAGCAGTTCTTC
-	-	TRBV15	TRBJ2-5	CATSSRGGHKEKTQYF	TGTGCCACCAGCTCGCGGGGAGGACATAAGGAAAAGACCCAGTACTTC
-	TRBD1	TRBV19	TRBJ2-6	CASSSGQGGGANVLTF	TGTGCCAGTAGTTCCGGACAGGGGGGCGGGGCCAACGTCCTGACTTTC
-	-	TRBV30	TRBJ2-1	CAWRDYRNSYNEQFF	TGTGCCTGGAGGGATTACAGAAACTCCTACAATGAGCAGTTCTTC
-	-	TRBV9	TRBJ2-1	CASSVDPPVGTFSYNEQFF	TGTGCCAGCAGCGTAGACCCTCCGGTTGGGACTTTCTCCTACAATGAGCAGTTCTTC
-	TRBD1	TRBV6-1	TRBJ2-7	CASSVDRGYEQYF	TGTGCCAGCAGTGTTGACAGGGGGTACGAGCAGTACTTC
-	-	TRBV19	TRBJ1-2	CASTYLGPGRMTDYGYTF	TGTGCCAGTACTTATTTGGGACCTGGGAGGATGACGGACTATGGCTACACCTTC
-	-	TRBV19	TRBJ2-7	CASSSHARGGGEQYF	TGTGCCAGTAGTTCTCATGCGCGGGGAGGAGGCGAGCAGTACTTC
few	-	TRBV7-9	TRBJ1-4	CASSPAGADEKLFF	TGTGCCAGCAGCCCGGCAGGGGCCGATGAAAAACTGTTTTTT
-	TRBD1	TRBV18	TRBJ2-6	CASSPGTGGLGGANVLTF	TGTGCCAGCTCACCAGGCACAGGGGGTCTCGGTGGGGCCAACGTCCTGACTTTC
-	TRBD2	TRBV6-1	TRBJ2-3	CASRGGLANTDTQYF	TGTGCCAGCAGAGGGGGACTAGCGAACACAGATACGCAGTATTTT
-	-	TRBV28	TRBJ1-2	CASSLEYGYTF	TGTGCCAGCAGTTTGGAGTATGGCTACACCTTC
-	TRBD1	TRBV19	TRBJ1-2	CASNRGSNYGYTF	TGTGCCAGTAACAGGGGGAGTAACTATGGCTACACCTTC
-	TRBD1	TRBV5-1	TRBJ2-5	CASRDRPHQETQYF	TGCGCCAGCAGGGACAGGCCTCACCAAGAGACCCAGTACTTC
once	TRBD1	TRBV2	TRBJ2-7	CASGQDYEQYF	TGTGCCAGTGGACAGGACTACGAGCAGTACTTC